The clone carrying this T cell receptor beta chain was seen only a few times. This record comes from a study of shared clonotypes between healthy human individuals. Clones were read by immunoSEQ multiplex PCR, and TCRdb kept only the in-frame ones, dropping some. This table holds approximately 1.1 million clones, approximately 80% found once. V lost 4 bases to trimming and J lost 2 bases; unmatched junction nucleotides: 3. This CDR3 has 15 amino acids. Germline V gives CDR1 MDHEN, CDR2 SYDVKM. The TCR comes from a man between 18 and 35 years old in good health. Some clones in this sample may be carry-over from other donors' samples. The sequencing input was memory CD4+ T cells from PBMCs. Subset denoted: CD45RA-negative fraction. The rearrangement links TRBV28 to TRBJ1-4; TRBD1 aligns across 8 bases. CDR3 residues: CASSSQGGTNEKLFF. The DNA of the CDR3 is TGTGCCAGCAGTTCACAGGGGGGGACTAATGAAAAACTGTTTTTT. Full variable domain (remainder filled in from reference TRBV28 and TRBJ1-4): DVKVTQSSRYLVKRTGEKVFLECVQDMDHENMFWYRQDPGLGLRLIYFSYDVKMKEKGDIPEGYSVSREKKERFSLILESASTNQTSMYLCASSSQGGTNEKLFFGSGTQLSVL.